This entry lists 10 T cell receptor beta chains sequenced from one sample in a study of cytomegalovirus exposure and HLA in healthy donors (dated by TCRdb to about 2017). Preparation of the library involved the immunoSEQ multiplex PCR assay. For the multiplex PCR, a mixture combining 60 forward primers for TCR Vbeta segments and 13 reverse primers for TCR Jbeta segments was used. As stored in TCRdb, this immuneACCESS dataset retains in-frame rearrangements with V and J assigned. A fraction of the clones does not appear; measured against another copy, unresolved V genes explain less than half of the discrepancy, and the remainder lacks a known reason. The sample table records about 82,000 clones; roughly 80% of these occur just once. In total, the top ten clones hold roughly an eighth of the sample. Sequenced material: PBMCs. Receptors originate from a human donor in good health.

The V call is TRBV10-1, the J call TRBJ2-7; D possibly corresponds to TRBD2 (5 bases). The CDR3 length is 15 residues. V was shortened by 4 bases and J by 6 bases, with 19 bases between the two germline ends. Per germline, CDR1 WNHNN and CDR2 SYGVQD (reference sequence). CDR3 DNA: TGCGCCAGCAGTGCGGGGTTAAAGACCCACGGCGAGCAGTACTTC. Its protein product is CASSAGLKTHGEQYF.

The chain recombines TRBV4-2 with TRBJ1-5, with 12 bases fitting TRBD1. This CDR3 is 17 amino acids long. Germline CDR1 LGHNA, CDR2 YNFKEQ. The junction had 0 bases not matched to a gene; V was cut back by 0 bases and J by 0 bases. The CDR3 bases are TGTGCCAGCAGCCAAGAGGGACAGGGGGCTAGCAATCAGCCCCAGCATTTT. This sequence encodes CASSQEGQGASNQPQHF.

CDR3 sequence (DNA): TGCAGCGTTGAAGGGGGGAGGCAAGAGACCCAGTACTTC. Translation gives CSVEGGRQETQYF. V usage is TRBV29-1 and J usage is TRBJ2-5; D perhaps matches TRBD2 (6 bases). CDR1 and CDR2 (germline): SQVTM, ANQGSEA. V was cut by 1 base and J by 2 bases, with 8 bases left in between. The CDR3 extends over 13 amino acids.

The chain couples TRBV14 to TRBJ1-6, with D possibly TRBD1 on 5 matching bases. There are 14 residues in the CDR3. Germline V CDR1 and CDR2: SGHDN, FVKESK. V gave up 4 bases and J gave up 9 bases, with 13 bases separating them. As DNA, the CDR3 is TGTGCCAGCAGCCCAGCAGGGCGCTTTTCACCCCTCCACTTT. Translated, it gives CASSPAGRFSPLHF.

This clone was recorded once. The CDR3 DNA sequence: TGTGCCAGCAGCCAATCTCAGCGGGGGGGCCCGGAGACCCAGTACTTC. It is translated as CASSQSQRGGPETQYF. The chain has TRBV4-2 and TRBJ2-5; 10 bases agree with TRBD2. V lost 2 bases, J lost 5 bases, and 8 bases stayed unmatched. The germline V gene has CDR1 LGHNA and CDR2 YNFKEQ. This CDR3 is 16 amino acids long.

The CDR3 sequence is CAWSPLPLETYEQYF. In DNA, the CDR3 is TGTGCCTGGAGTCCCCTACCTCTAGAAACCTACGAGCAGTACTTC. The rearrangement joins TRBV30 to TRBJ2-7, with no clear D. The length of the CDR3 is 15 residues. Trimming pared 2 bases from V and 2 bases from J, leaving 16 bases between. Per germline, CDR1 GTSNPN and CDR2 SVGIG (reference sequence).

This sequence joins TRBV5-1 and TRBJ1-1; possible D gene TRBD1, 6 bases. V was pared by 0 bases and J by 5 bases, with 11 bases between. This CDR3 spans 14 amino acids. In germline, CDR1 is SGHRS, CDR2 YFSETQ. The CDR3 protein is CASSLGRQGTEAFF. DNA for the CDR3: TGCGCCAGCAGCTTGGGACGCCAGGGGACTGAAGCTTTCTTT.

This clone appeared a single time. The genes are TRBV7-6 and TRBJ1-2; 7 bases are a match to TRBD1. The CDR3 has 14 amino acids. The junction had 6 bases not matched to a gene; V was cut back by 5 bases and J by 3 bases. Germline-derived CDR1 and CDR2 are SGHVS and FNYEAQ. CDR3 residues: CASSPAQGDYGYTF. The CDR3 nucleotides read TGTGCCAGCAGCCCTGCCCAGGGGGACTATGGCTACACCTTC. The whole variable domain, filled in from reference TRBV7-6 and TRBJ1-2, reads GAGVSQSPRYKVTKRGQDVALRCDPISGHVSLYWYRQALGQGPEFLTYFNYEAQQDKSGLPNDRFSAERPEGSISTLTIQRTEQRDSAMYRCASSPAQGDYGYTFGSGTRLTVV.

The chain uses TRBV7-6 and TRBJ2-7, with 7 bases fitting TRBD2. The V gene's germline CDR1 is SGHVS and CDR2 FNYEAQ. The CDR3 is made up of 17 amino acids. The J segment lost 0 bases and the V segment lost 8 bases, leaving 16 bases of the junction unmatched. The CDR3 nucleotides are TGTGCCAGCGCTTTGCGATCCGGGGGGTATAGCTCCTACGAGCAGTACTTC. This encodes CASALRSGGYSSYEQYF.

The gene calls are TRBV15 and TRBJ1-1; no clear D. The CDR3 spans 13 residues. CDR1 is LNHNV, CDR2 YYDKDF, per germline (reference sequence). Trimming cost V 3 bases and J 4 bases, with 9 bases left between them. CDR3 region: CATSRRSATEAFF. The CDR3, as DNA: TGTGCCACCAGCAGGCGATCCGCCACTGAAGCTTTCTTT.